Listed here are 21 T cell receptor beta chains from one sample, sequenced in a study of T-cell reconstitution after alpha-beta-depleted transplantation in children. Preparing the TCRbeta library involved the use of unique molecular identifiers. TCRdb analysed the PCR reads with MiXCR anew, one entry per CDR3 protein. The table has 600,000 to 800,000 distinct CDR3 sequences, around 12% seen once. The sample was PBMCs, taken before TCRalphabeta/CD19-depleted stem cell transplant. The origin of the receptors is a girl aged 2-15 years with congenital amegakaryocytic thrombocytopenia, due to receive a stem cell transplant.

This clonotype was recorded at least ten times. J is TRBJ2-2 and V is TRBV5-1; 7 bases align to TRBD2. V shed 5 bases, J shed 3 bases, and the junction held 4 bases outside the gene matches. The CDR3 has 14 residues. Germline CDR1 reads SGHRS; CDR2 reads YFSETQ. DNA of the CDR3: TGCGCCAGCAGTGGGGGGGACGACACCGGGGAGCTGTTTTTT. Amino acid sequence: CASSGGDDTGELFF.

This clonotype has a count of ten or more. CDR3 DNA sequence: TGTGCCAGCAGCTTAGGGGAAATCGGGGAGCCCCAGCATTTT. Translation: CASSLGEIGEPQHF. The chain uses TRBV11-2 and TRBJ1-5; the D is unclear. This CDR3 comprises 14 residues. Looked up from germline, CDR1 is SGHAT and CDR2 is FQNNGV. V shed 1 base and J shed 8 bases, with 12 bases lying between them.

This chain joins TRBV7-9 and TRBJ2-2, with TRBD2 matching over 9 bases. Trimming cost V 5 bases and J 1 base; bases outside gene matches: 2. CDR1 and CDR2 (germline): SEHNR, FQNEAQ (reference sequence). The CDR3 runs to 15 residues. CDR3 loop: CASSELAGNTGELFF. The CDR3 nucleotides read TGTGCCAGCAGCGAACTAGCGGGGAACACCGGGGAGCTGTTTTTT.

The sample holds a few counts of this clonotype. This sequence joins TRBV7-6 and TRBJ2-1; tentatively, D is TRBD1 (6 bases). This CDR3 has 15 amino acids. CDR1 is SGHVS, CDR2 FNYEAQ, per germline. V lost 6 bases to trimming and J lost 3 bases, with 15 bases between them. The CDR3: CASRKGVQGYNEQFF. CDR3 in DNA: TGTGCCAGCAGGAAAGGGGTACAGGGCTACAATGAGCAGTTCTTC.

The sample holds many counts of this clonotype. The CDR3 DNA sequence: TGCAGCGCCCAACCCCCGTGGGCGGACGAGCAGTTCTTC. This codes for CSAQPPWADEQFF. The rearrangement links TRBV29-1 to TRBJ2-1; no firm D call. With 7 bases removed from V and 10 bases from J, the gap between germline ends came to 20 bases. The CDR3 covers 13 residues. The germline V gene has CDR1 SQVTM and CDR2 ANQGSEA.

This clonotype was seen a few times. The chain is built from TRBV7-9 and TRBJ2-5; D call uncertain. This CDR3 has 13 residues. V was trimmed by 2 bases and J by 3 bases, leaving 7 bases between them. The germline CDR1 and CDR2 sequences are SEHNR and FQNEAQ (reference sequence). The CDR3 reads CASSLIVEETQYF. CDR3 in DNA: TGTGCCAGCAGCTTAATTGTAGAAGAGACCCAGTACTTC.

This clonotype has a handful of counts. CDR3 coding DNA: TGTGCCACCAGCCAGAGCGGGAATGAGCAGTTCTTC. As protein: CATSQSGNEQFF. The chain links TRBV15 to TRBJ2-1; weak D call: TRBD2 (6 bases). The ends were cut back, 5 bases at V and 7 bases at J, with 9 bases in the middle. Germline CDR1 LNHNV, CDR2 YYDKDF (reference sequence). The CDR3 loop spans 12 amino acids.

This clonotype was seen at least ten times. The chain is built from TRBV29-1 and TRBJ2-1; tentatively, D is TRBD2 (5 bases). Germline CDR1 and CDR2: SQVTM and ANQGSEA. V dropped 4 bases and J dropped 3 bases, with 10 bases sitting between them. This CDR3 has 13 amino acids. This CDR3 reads CSVVRENYNEQFF. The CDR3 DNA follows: TGCAGCGTTGTGAGGGAGAACTACAATGAGCAGTTCTTC.

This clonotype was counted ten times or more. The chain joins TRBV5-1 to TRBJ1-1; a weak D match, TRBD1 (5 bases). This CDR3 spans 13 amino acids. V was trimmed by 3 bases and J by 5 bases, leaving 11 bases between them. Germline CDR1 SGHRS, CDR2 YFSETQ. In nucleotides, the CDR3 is TGCGCCAGCAGCTCGCAGGGATGGACTGAAGCTTTCTTT. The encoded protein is CASSSQGWTEAFF.

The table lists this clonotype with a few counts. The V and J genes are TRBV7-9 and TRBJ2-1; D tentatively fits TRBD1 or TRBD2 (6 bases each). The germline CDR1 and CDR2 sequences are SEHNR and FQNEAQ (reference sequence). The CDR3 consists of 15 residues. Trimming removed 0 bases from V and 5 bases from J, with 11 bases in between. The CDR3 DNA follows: TGTGCCAGCAGCTTAGCAGGGGGACTTCACAATGAGCAGTTCTTC. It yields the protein CASSLAGGLHNEQFF. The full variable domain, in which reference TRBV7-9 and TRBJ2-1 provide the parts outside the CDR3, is DTGVSQNPRHKITKRGQNVTFRCDPISEHNRLYWYRQTLGQGPEFLTYFQNEAQLEKSRLLSDRFSAERPKGSFSTLEIQRTEQGDSAMYLCASSLAGGLHNEQFFGPGTRLTVL.

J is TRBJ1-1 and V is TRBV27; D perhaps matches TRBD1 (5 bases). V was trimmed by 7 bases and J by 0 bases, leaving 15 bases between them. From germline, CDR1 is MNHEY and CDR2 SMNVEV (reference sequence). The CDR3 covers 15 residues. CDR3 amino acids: CASTPLGPVNTEAFF. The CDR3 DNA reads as TGTGCCAGCACTCCTTTGGGACCGGTGAACACTGAAGCTTTCTTT.

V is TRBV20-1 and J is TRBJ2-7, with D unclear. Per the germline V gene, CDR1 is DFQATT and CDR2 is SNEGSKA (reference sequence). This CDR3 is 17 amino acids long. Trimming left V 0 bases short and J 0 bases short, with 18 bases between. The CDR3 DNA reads TGCAGTGCTAGAGAAATGGGCGGCCCGCGTGGCTCCTACGAGCAGTACTTC. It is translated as CSAREMGGPRGSYEQYF.

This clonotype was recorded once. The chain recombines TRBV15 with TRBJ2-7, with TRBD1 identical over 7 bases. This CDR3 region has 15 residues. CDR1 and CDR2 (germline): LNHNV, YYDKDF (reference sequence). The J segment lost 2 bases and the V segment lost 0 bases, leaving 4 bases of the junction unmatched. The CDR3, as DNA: TGTGCCACCAGCAGAGATCAGGGGGTGCCCTACGAGCAGTACTTC. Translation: CATSRDQGVPYEQYF.

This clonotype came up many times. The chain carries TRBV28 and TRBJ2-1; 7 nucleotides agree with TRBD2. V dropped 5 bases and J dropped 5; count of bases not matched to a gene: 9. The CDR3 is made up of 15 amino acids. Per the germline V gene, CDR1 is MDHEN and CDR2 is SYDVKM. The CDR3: CASSPGGEDNNEQFF. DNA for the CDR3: TGTGCCAGCAGTCCTGGGGGGGAGGACAACAATGAGCAGTTCTTC.

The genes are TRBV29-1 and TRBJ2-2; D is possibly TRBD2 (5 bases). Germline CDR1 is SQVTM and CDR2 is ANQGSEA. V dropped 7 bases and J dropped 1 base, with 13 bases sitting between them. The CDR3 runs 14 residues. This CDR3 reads CSALRGKNTGELFF. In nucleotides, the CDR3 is TGCAGCGCCCTTCGGGGAAAGAACACCGGGGAGCTGTTTTTT.

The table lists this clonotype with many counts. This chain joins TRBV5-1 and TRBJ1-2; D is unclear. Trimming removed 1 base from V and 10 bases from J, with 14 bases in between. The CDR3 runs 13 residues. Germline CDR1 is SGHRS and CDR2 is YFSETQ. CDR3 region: CASSLKLYGLYTF. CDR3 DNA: TGCGCCAGCAGCTTGAAGTTGTACGGGCTCTACACCTTC. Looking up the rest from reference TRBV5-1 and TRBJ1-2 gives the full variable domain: KAGVTQTPRYLIKTRGQQVTLSCSPISGHRSVSWYQQTPGQGLQFLFEYFSETQRNKGNFPGRFSGRQFSNSRSEMNVSTLELGDSALYLCASSLKLYGLYTFGSGTRLTVV.

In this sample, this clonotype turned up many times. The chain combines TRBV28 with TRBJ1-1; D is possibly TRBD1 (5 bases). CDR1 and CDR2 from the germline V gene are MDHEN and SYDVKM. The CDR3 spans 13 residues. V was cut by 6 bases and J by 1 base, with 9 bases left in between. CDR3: CASRSTENTEAFF. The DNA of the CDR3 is TGTGCCAGCAGGTCGACAGAGAACACTGAAGCTTTCTTT.

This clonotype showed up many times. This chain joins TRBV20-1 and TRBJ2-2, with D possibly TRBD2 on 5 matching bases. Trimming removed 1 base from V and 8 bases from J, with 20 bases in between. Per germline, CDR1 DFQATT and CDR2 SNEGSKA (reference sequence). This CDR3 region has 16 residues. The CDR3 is CSARVREGNSFGELFF. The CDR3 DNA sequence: TGCAGTGCTAGAGTCCGGGAAGGGAACTCGTTTGGGGAGCTGTTTTTT.

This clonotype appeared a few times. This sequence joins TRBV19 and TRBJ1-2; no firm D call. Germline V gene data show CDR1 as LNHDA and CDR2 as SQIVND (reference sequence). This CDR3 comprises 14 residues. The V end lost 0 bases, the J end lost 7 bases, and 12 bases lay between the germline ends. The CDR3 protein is CASSIDSTGRGYTF. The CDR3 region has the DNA TGTGCCAGTAGTATAGATAGCACCGGGCGTGGCTACACCTTC. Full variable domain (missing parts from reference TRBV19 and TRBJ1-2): DGGITQSPKYLFRKEGQNVTLSCEQNLNHDAMYWYRQDPGQGLRLIYYSQIVNDFQKGDIAEGYSVSREKKESFPLTVTSAQKNPTAFYLCASSIDSTGRGYTFGSGTRLTVV.

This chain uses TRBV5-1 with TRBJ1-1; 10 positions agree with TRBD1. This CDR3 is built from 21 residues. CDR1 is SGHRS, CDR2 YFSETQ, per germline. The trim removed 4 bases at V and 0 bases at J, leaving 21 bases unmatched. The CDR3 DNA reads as TGCGCCAGCAGCGTCCGAGGGAGTGCGGGACAGGGGAGGTCCGTGAACACTGAAGCTTTCTTT. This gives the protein CASSVRGSAGQGRSVNTEAFF.

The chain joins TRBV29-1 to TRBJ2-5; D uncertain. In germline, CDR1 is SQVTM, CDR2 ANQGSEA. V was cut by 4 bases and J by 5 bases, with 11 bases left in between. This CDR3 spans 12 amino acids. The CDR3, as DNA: TGCAGCGTTGCTGAACTACTGGAGACCCAGTACTTC. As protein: CSVAELLETQYF.